The subject of this entry is one T cell receptor (beta chain). This specimen belongs to a study of OX40 agonist ivuxolimab in advanced cancers. The data were produced by immunoSEQ multiplex PCR, yet TCRdb's version contains in-frame clones alone and is incomplete. The sample lists fewer than 70,000 clones, roughly 87% occurring once. The CDR3 is made up of 16 amino acids. Germline V gene sequence: CDR1 KGHSH, CDR2 LQKENI. Trimming left V 4 bases short and J 5 bases short, with 20 bases between. The sequence was collected from an adult with an advanced solid tumor such as melanoma, head and neck, liver or kidney cancer. V is TRBV18 and J is TRBJ2-5; D unclear. Sample: CD4+ or CD8+ T cells sorted from blood, taken in a trial of the OX40 agonist ivuxolimab. CDR3 amino acids: CASSQAAVGAAETQYF. The CDR3 DNA sequence: TGTGCCAGCTCACAGGCAGCTGTTGGCGCCGCCGAGACCCAGTACTTC.